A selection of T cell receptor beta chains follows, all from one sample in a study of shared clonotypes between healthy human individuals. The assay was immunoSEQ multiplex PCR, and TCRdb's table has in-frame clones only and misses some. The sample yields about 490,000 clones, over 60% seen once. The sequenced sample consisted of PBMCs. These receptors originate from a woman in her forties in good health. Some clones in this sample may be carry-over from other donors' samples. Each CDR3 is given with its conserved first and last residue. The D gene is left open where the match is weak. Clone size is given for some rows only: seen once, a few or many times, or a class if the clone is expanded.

CDR3 DNA: TGTGCCAGCAGCCGGACTAGCGGGAGGCTGTGGGATACGCAGTATTTT
CDR3 protein: CASSRTSGRLWDTQYF
V gene: TRBV7-2
J gene: TRBJ2-3
clone size: -
D gene: TRBD2

CDR3 DNA: TGCGCCAGCAGCCAACAGGAGGCCGTTGAGCAGTTCTTC
CDR3 protein: CASSQQEAVEQFF
V gene: TRBV4-1
J gene: TRBJ2-1
clone size: -
D gene: -

CDR3 DNA: TGTGCCAGTAGTAACGACCCGGGACGAGGCTCCTACGAGCAGTACTTC
CDR3 protein: CASSNDPGRGSYEQYF
V gene: TRBV19
J gene: TRBJ2-7
clone size: many
D gene: -

CDR3 DNA: TGTGCCAGCACAGTTGGTTCCTCAAATGAGCAGTTCTTC
CDR3 protein: CASTVGSSNEQFF
V gene: TRBV7-3
J gene: TRBJ2-1
clone size: -
D gene: -

CDR3 DNA: TGTGCCAGCAGCTCCAGCGGGTTGGGCACAGATACGCAGTATTTT
CDR3 protein: CASSSSGLGTDTQYF
V gene: TRBV7-9
J gene: TRBJ2-3
clone size: once
D gene: -

CDR3 DNA: TGTGCCAGCAGCTTAGCCGGGGCGGGAGGAAGGTACGAGCAGTACTTC
CDR3 protein: CASSLAGAGGRYEQYF
V gene: TRBV7-9
J gene: TRBJ2-7
clone size: -
D gene: TRBD2

CDR3 DNA: TGCGCCAGCAGCTGGACAGACTCCTACGAGCAGTACTTC
CDR3 protein: CASSWTDSYEQYF
V gene: TRBV10-1
J gene: TRBJ2-7
clone size: -
D gene: -

CDR3 DNA: TGTGCAACCATATTATCGGTAGGGACAGTCACCTGGGTTGGGAATGAGCAGTTCTTC
CDR3 protein: CATILSVGTVTWVGNEQFF
V gene: TRBV11-2
J gene: TRBJ2-1
clone size: -
D gene: TRBD1

CDR3 DNA: TGTGCCAGCAGCAGAACCGGGACTAGCGTTGGTGGTGAGCAGTTCTTC
CDR3 protein: CASSRTGTSVGGEQFF
V gene: TRBV5-4
J gene: TRBJ2-1
clone size: -
D gene: TRBD2

CDR3 DNA: TGTGCCAGCTCACCAGGACAGGGCACCGAGCAGTACTTC
CDR3 protein: CASSPGQGTEQYF
V gene: TRBV18
J gene: TRBJ2-7
clone size: few
D gene: TRBD1

CDR3 DNA: TGTGCCAGCAGCCCAACGGGACAATACGAGCAGTACTTC
CDR3 protein: CASSPTGQYEQYF
V gene: TRBV7-9
J gene: TRBJ2-7
clone size: -
D gene: -

CDR3 DNA: TGCGCCAGCAGCCGGGACGGACAGGGGAGCTATGGCTACACCTTC
CDR3 protein: CASSRDGQGSYGYTF
V gene: TRBV4-3
J gene: TRBJ1-2
clone size: -
D gene: TRBD1

CDR3 DNA: TGTGCCAGCAGTCCATGGGGACGGTCCTACGAGCAGTACTTC
CDR3 protein: CASSPWGRSYEQYF
V gene: TRBV27
J gene: TRBJ2-7
clone size: -
D gene: -

CDR3 DNA: TGTGCCTGGAGCGACAGTCCCTACAATGAGCAGTTCTTC
CDR3 protein: CAWSDSPYNEQFF
V gene: TRBV30
J gene: TRBJ2-1
clone size: few
D gene: -

CDR3 DNA: TGTGCCAGCAGCAAAAAGGGACAGGACACCAGGGGCTACACCTTC
CDR3 protein: CASSKKGQDTRGYTF
V gene: TRBV21-1
J gene: TRBJ1-2
clone size: -
D gene: -

CDR3 DNA: TGCGCCAGCAGTGAGTTGGACGGAGCCGGGGAGCTGTTTTTT
CDR3 protein: CASSELDGAGELFF
V gene: TRBV10-1
J gene: TRBJ2-2
clone size: few
D gene: -

CDR3 DNA: TGTGCCAGCAGTATGCGGAGGGCTGAAGCTTTCTTT
CDR3 protein: CASSMRRAEAFF
V gene: TRBV28
J gene: TRBJ1-1
clone size: -
D gene: -

CDR3 DNA: TGTGCCAGCAGCGAGGAGTTCGGCCCAAACTCCTACGAGCAGTACTTC
CDR3 protein: CASSEEFGPNSYEQYF
V gene: TRBV7-9
J gene: TRBJ2-7
clone size: -
D gene: -

CDR3 DNA: TGTGCCAGCAGCCCCGGAAGTATCGGACCAGATACGCAGTATTTT
CDR3 protein: CASSPGSIGPDTQYF
V gene: TRBV11-2
J gene: TRBJ2-3
clone size: -
D gene: -